This entry describes one TCR beta chain. CDR3 size: 18 residues. Germline CDR1 reads SGDLS; CDR2 reads YYNGEE. V was pared by 2 bases and J by 1 base, with 11 bases of the junction left unmatched. Study processing details: Reference gene primer amplification in the assay estimated nucleated cell counts. Generated by immunoSEQ multiplex PCR, the TCRdb table keeps only in-frame clones and is missing some. For V, J and clone size, that table is used; D and trimming come from the DNA. The sample records about 59,000 clones, about 90% being singletons. This entry comes from a study of blood T cell repertoires in COVID-19. Study in general: COVID-19 samples collected from the United States, Italy and Spain covered acute and convalescent phases. The cDNA or gDNA used as material had been derived from T cells, B-cell-depleted T cells, or PBMCs.

Sequencing used peripheral blood. V and J are TRBV9 and TRBJ2-7; 11 nucleotides align to TRBD2. The sequence derives from an elderly man in a cohort sampled during active COVID-19. The CDR3 nucleotides are TGTGCCAGCAGCGTCCATCCCGGGACTAGCGGCCTTTCCTACGAGCAGTACTTC. Translated, it gives CASSVHPGTSGLSYEQYF. Combining the CDR3 with reference TRBV9 and TRBJ2-7 gives the whole variable domain DSGVTQTPKHLITATGQRVTLRCSPRSGDLSVYWYQQSLDQGLQFLIQYYNGEERAKGNILERFSAQQFPDLHSELNLSSLELGDSALYFCASSVHPGTSGLSYEQYFGPGTRLTVT.